This T cell receptor beta chain was profiled in a study of beta chain features in type 1 diabetes. A word on this clone: The antigen remains unidentified.

The CDR3 extends over 13 amino acids. Trimming took 0 bases from V and 2 from J, leaving 3 bases between them. Germline V gene lookup returns CDR1 SGHKS and CDR2 YYEKEE (reference sequence). Investigators reverse transcribed all isolated RNA, so they sequenced expressed TCRB transcripts. The repertoire was sequenced with immunoSEQ multiplex PCR; TCRdb's copy has only in-frame clones and lacks some. The sample consists of about 900,000 clones, about a sixth of them appearing once. Study outcomes and limitations: A greater similarity of naive, central memory and Treg TCRB repertoires was seen among patients than among healthy donors. Fewer junction insertions and more nucleotide deletions appeared in type 1 diabetes patients. For TCRB rearrangement, an influence of HLA type remained unresolved here.

Sequenced input: naive CD4+ T cells from blood. The rearrangement uses TRBV5-5 and TRBJ2-1, with no clear D. This TCR derives from a woman aged 18-29 years in good health. CDR3 sequence: CASSLGPYNEQFF. For the CDR3, the DNA is TGTGCCAGCAGCTTGGGGCCCTACAATGAGCAGTTCTTC.